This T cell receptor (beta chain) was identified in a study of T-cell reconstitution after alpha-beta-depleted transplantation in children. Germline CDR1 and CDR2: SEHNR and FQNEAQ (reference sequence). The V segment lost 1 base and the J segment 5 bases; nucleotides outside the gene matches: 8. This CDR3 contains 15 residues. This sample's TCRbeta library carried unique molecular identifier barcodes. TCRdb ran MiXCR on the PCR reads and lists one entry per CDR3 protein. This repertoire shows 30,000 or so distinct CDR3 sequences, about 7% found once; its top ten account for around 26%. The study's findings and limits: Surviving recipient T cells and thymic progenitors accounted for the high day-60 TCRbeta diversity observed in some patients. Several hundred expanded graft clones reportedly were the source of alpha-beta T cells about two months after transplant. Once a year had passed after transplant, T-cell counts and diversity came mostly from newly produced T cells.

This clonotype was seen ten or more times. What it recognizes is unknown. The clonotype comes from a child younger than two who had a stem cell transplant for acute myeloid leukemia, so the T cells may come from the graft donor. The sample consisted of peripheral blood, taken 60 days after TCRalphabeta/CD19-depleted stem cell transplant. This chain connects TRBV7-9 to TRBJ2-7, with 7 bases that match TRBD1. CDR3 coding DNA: TGTGCCAGCAGCTTAGGAGACAGGGTTATCGACGAGCAGTACTTC. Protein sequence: CASSLGDRVIDEQYF.